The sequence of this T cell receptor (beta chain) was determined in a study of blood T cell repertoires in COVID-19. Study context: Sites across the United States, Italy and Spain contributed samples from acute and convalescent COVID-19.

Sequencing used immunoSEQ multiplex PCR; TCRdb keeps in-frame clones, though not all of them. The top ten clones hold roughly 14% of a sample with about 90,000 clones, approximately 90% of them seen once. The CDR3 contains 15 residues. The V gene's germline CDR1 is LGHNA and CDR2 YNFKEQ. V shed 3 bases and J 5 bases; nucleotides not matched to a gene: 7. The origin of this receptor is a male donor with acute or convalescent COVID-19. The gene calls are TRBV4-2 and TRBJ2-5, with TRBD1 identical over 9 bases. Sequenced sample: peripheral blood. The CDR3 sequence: CASSHRNRGPETQYF. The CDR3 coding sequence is TGTGCCAGCAGCCACAGAAACAGGGGGCCGGAGACCCAGTACTTC.